This TCR beta chain was recovered during a study of a mutant IDH1 vaccine in newly diagnosed glioma. About the research overall: Patients got their first vaccination 4-6 weeks after radiotherapy alone, or with temozolomide cycles. It was radiotherapy, temozolomide, or both that patients received previously, with most receiving both. Patients under treatment included about 60% males and 37.5% females and had a mean age of approximately 40 years.

Time point given: week 47, end of study. Every single dose of the vaccine, 300 ug of mutant IDH1 20-mer peptide, came with topical imiquimod. This CDR3 comprises 13 residues. V was shortened by 8 bases and J by 4 bases, with 15 bases between the two germline ends. Germline CDR1 reads MNHEY; CDR2 reads SVGAGI. Clones were read by immunoSEQ multiplex PCR, and TCRdb kept only the in-frame ones, dropping some. The data contain about 34,000 clones, 80% to 95% of them singletons. Concerning this clone itself: No antigen is known for it.

The clonotype comes from a woman aged 40 to 50 with glioma. The chain is built from TRBV6-5 and TRBJ2-7, with a possible D match to TRBD1 (7 bases). Sample: PBMCs, taken from a glioma patient whose treatment included an IDH1 peptide vaccine. CDR3 loop: CASWATGTYEQYF. The DNA of the CDR3 is TGTGCCAGCTGGGCGACAGGGACTTACGAGCAGTACTTC.